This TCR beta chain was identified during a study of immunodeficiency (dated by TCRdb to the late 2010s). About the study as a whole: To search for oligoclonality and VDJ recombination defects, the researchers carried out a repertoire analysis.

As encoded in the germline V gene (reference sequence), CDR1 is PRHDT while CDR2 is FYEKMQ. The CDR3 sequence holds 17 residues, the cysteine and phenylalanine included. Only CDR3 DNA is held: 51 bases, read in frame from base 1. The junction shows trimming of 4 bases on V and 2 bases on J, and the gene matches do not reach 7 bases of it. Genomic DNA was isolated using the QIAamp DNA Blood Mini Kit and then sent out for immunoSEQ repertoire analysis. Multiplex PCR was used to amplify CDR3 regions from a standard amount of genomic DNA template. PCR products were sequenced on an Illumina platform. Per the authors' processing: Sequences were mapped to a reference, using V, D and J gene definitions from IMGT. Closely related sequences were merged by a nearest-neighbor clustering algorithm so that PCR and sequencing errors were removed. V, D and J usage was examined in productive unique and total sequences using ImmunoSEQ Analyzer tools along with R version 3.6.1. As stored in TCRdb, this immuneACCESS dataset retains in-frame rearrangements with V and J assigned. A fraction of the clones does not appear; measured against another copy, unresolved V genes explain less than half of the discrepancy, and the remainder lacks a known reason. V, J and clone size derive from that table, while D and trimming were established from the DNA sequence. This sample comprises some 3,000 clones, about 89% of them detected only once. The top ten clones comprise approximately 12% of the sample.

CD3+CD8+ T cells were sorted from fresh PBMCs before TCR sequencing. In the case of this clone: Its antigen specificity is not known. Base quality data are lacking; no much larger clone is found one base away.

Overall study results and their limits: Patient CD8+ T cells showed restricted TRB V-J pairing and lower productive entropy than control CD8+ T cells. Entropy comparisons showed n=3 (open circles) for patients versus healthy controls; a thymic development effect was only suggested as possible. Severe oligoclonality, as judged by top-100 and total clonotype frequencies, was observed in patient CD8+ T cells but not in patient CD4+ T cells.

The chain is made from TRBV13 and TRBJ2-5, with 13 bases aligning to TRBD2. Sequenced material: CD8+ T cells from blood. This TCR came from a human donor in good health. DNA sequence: TGTGCCAGCAGCTCTCGCCGACTAGCGGGGGGACAAGAGACCCAGTACTTC. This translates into CASSSRRLAGGQETQYF.